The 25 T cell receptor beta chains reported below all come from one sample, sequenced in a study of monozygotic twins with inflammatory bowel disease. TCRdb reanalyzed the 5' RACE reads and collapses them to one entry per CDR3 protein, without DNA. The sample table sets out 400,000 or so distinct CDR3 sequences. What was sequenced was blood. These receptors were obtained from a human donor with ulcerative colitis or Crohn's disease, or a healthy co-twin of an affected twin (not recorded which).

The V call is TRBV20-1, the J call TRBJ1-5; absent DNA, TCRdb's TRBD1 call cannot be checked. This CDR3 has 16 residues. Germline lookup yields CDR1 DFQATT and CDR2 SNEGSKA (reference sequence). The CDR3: CSARRGDRRTNQPQHF.

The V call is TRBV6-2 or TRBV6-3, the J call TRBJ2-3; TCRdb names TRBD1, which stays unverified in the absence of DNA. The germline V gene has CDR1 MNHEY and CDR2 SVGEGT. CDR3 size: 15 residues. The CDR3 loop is CASKRPGQAEDTQYF.

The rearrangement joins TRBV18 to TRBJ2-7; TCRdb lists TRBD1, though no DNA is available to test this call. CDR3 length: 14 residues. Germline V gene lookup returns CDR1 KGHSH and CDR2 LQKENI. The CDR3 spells CASSPDSGSAEQYF. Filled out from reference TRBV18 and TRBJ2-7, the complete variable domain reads NAGVMQNPRHLVRRRGQEARLRCSPMKGHSHVYWYRQLPEEGLKFMVYLQKENIIDESGMPKERFSAEFPKEGPSILRIQQVVRGDSAAYFCASSPDSGSAEQYFGPGTRLTVT.

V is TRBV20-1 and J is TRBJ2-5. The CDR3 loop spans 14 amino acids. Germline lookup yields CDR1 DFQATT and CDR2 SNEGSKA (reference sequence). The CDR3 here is CSASGSVAQETQYF.

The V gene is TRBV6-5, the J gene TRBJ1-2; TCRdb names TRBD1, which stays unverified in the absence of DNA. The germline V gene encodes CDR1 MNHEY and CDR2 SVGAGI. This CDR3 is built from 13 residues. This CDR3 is CASRRTALYGYTF.

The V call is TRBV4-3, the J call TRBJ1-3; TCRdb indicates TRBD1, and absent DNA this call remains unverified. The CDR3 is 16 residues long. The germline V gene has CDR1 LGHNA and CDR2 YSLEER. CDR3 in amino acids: CASSQIGTATGNTIYF.

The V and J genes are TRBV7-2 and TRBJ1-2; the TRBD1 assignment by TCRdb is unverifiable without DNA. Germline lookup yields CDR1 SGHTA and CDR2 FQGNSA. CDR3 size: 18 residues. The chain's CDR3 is CASSLALGQGESNYGYTF.

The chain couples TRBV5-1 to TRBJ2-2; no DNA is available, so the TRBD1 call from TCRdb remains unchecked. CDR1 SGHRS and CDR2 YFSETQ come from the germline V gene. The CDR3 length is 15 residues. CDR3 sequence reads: CASTYPGGATGELFF.

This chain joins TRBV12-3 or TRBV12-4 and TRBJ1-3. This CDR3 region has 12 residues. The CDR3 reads CASTVSGNTIYF.

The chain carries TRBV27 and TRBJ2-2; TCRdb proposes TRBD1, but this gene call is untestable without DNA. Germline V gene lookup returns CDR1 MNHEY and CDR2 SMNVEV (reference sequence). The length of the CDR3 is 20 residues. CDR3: CASSLSPGGLGQGNTGELFF.

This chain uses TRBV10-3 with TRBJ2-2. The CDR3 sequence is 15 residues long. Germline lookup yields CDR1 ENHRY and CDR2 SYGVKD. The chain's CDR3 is CAISRTSTEGGELFF.

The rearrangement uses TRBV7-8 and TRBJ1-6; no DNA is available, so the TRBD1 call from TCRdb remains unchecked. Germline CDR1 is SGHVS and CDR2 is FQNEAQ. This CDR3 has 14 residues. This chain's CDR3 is CASSFRLGDSPLHF.

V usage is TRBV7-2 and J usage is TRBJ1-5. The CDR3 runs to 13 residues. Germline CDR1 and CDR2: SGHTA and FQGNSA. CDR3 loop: CASSFLLNQPQHF.

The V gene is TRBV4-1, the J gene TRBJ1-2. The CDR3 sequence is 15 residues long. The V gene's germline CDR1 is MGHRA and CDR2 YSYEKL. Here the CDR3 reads CASSQPGPTGYGYTF.

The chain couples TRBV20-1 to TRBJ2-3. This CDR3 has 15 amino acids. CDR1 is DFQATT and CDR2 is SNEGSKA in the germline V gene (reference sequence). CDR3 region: CSARDAQDPRNTQYF.

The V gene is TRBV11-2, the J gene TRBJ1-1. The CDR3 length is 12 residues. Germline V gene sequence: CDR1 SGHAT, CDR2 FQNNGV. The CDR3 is CASSLVGPEAFF. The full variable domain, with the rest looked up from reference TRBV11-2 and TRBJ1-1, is EAGVAQSPRYKIIEKRQSVAFWCNPISGHATLYWYQQILGQGPKLLIQFQNNGVVDDSQLPKDRFSAERLKGVDSTLKIQPAKLEDSAVYLCASSLVGPEAFFGQGTRLTVV.

The CDR3 here is CASSLDAGGYNEQFF. This chain joins TRBV7-2 and TRBJ2-1; TCRdb proposes TRBD2, but this gene call is untestable without DNA. The CDR3 length is 15 residues. The germline V gene has CDR1 SGHTA and CDR2 FQGNSA.

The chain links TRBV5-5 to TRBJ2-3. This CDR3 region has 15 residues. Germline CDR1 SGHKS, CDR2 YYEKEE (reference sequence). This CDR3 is CASSVTSGRTDTQYF.

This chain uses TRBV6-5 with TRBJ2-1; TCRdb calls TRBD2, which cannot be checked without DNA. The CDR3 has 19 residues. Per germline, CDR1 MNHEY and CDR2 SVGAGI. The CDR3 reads CASSYSLAGGRRTYNDQFF.

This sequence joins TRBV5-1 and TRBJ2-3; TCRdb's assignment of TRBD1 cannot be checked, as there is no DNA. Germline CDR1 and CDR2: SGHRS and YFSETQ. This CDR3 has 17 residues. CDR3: CASSLPGAGAATDTQYF.

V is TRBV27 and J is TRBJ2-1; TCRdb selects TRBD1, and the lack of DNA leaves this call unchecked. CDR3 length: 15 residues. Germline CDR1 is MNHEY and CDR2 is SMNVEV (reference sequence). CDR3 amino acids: CASRRGGRVINEQFF.

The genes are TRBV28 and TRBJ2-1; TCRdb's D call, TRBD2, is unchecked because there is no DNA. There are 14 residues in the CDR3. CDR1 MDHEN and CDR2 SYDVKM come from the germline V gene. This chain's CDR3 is CASSLGGLAERQFF.

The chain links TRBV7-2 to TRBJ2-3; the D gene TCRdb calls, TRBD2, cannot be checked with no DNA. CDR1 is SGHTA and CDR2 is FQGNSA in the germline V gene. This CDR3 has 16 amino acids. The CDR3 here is CASSRWSGGATDTQYF. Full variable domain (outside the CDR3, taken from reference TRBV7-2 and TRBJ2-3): GAGVSQSPSNKVTEKGKDVELRCDPISGHTALYWYRQSLGQGLEFLIYFQGNSAPDKSGLPSDRFSAERTGGSVSTLTIQRTQQEDSAVYLCASSRWSGGATDTQYFGPGTRLTVL.

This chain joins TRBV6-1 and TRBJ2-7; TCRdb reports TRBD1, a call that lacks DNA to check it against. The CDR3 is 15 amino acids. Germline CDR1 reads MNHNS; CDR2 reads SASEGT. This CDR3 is CASRPGQGGAYEQYF.

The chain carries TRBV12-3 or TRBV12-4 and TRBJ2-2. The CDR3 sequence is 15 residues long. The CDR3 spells CASTPGGVNTGELFF.